The 30 T cell receptor beta chains reported below all come from one sample, sequenced in a study of kidney transplant recipient with SARS-CoV-2 infection. MiXCR was run by TCRdb on the reads, yielding one entry per CDR3 protein. The profile covers fewer than 250,000 distinct CDR3 sequences, with more than 25% appearing a single time and around 7.8% taken by the ten largest. The specimen comprised a blood sample, sampled at baseline and on day 111 from a kidney transplant recipient. The receptor source for this set is a male patient between 25 and 39 years old who had COVID-19 and was a kidney transplant recipient. Some T cells may have originated in the graft donor.

Comments on this clonotype: Possible read error: a much larger clone is one base away. The chain couples TRBV19 to TRBJ1-2; D possibly corresponds to TRBD1 (6 bases). The CDR3 consists of 13 residues. Germline loops: CDR1 LNHDA, CDR2 SQIVND (reference sequence). The CDR3 loop is CASSIGQYYGYPF. The CDR3 DNA reads TGTGCCAGTAGTATCGGACAGTACTATGGCTACCCCTTC.

In the case of this clonotype: Being one base from a much bigger clone, this may be a read error. The V and J genes are TRBV20-1 and TRBJ2-7; D gene unclear. Germline values: CDR1 DFQATT, CDR2 SNEGSKA (reference sequence). The CDR3 has 14 residues. Trimming left V 8 bases short and J 5 bases short, with 22 bases between. CDR3 DNA: TGCAGTCCTCGTGAGGCGAGAGGAGTTCACGAGCAGTACTTC. Translation: CSPREARGVHEQYF.

About this clonotype: This CDR3 fails to terminate in the conserved phenylalanine or tryptophan, so it likely reflects a read error. This sequence joins TRBV20-1 and TRBJ2-5, with a tentative D call TRBD1 (5 bases). The CDR3 has 12 residues. V gave up 7 bases and J gave up 3 bases, with 12 bases separating them. Looked up from germline, CDR1 is DFQATT and CDR2 is SNEGSKA (reference sequence). The CDR3 coding sequence is TGCAGTGGCAGGACACCTGAAGAGACCCAGTACTAC. It codes for CSGRTPEETQYY.

This clonotype has ten or more counts. The chain joins TRBV6-5 to TRBJ1-2; TRBD1 is a possible D gene (6 bases). V was pared by 5 bases and J by 4 bases, with 23 bases between. The CDR3 loop spans 17 amino acids. Germline CDR1 MNHEY, CDR2 SVGAGI. The CDR3 loop reads CASSLGGECRKTYGYTF. CDR3 bases: TGTGCCAGCAGTCTAGGGGGGGAATGTAGAAAGACCTATGGCTACACCTTC.

A note on this clonotype: A much larger clonotype is one base distant, so this may be a read error. This chain joins TRBV19 and TRBJ2-7, with D possibly being TRBD2 (6 bases). V gave up 3 bases and J gave up 9 bases, with 15 bases separating them. Per the germline V gene, CDR1 is LNHDA and CDR2 is SQIVND (reference sequence). This CDR3 region has 13 residues. CDR3 bases: TGTGCCAGTAGTATCAACCCGGGGGACGGGCAGTACTTC. It translates to CASSINPGDGQYF.

As regards this clonotype: This clone may be a read error of a much larger clone one base away. The chain is built from TRBV6-9 and TRBJ1-2; unclear D gene. The CDR3 covers 17 residues. Germline V gene sequence: CDR1 MNHGY, CDR2 SVAAGI. Trimming stripped 4 bases from V and 4 bases from J, with 22 bases between. CDR3 residues: CASSSPGPYGKTYGYTF. The CDR3 coding sequence is TGTGCCAGCAGTTCACCCGGGCCTTACGGAAAGACCTATGGCTACACCTTC.

The chain is built from TRBV29-1 and TRBJ1-2, with D unclear. Germline values: CDR1 SQVTM, CDR2 ANQGSEA. The CDR3 extends over 12 amino acids. V dropped 6 bases and J dropped 4 bases, with 12 bases sitting between them. The CDR3 loop is CSVQSGTYGYTF. DNA for the CDR3: TGCAGCGTGCAATCGGGCACCTATGGCTACACCTTC.

The rearrangement joins TRBV24-1 to TRBJ2-3; possibly TRBD1 for D (7 bases). The germline CDR1 and CDR2 sequences are KGHDR and SFDVKD. The CDR3 length is 14 residues. With 7 bases removed from V and 2 bases from J, the gap between germline ends came to 12 bases. The CDR3 spells CATRGGGYTDTQYF. The DNA of the CDR3 is TGTGCCACCAGAGGAGGGGGCTACACAGATACGCAGTATTTT.

This clonotype was recorded a few times. This chain uses TRBV6-5 with TRBJ1-2, with D unresolved. Germline V CDR1 and CDR2: MNHEY, SVGAGI. Trimming took off 4 bases at V and 4 bases at J, with 22 bases between the two ends. CDR3 size: 17 residues. The CDR3 DNA is TGTGCCAGCAGTTTGCGTACGGAATGTAGAAAGACCTATGGCTACACCTTC. Translation: CASSLRTECRKTYGYTF.

The CDR3 sequence is CASSARSPISIRAEAFF. As DNA, the CDR3 is TGTGCCAGCAGCGCGCGGAGTCCCATTTCAATTCGCGCTGAAGCTTTCTTT. The chain joins TRBV3-1 to TRBJ1-1, with D unresolved. V was pared by 5 bases and J by 6 bases, with 25 bases between. Germline V lookup: CDR1 LGHDT, CDR2 YNNKEL (reference sequence). The CDR3 contains 17 residues.

This clonotype was seen ten or more times. The chain joins TRBV29-1 to TRBJ1-2; 8 nucleotides match TRBD1. J gave up 6 bases and V 2 bases, and 8 bases lay outside the gene matches. This CDR3 is 14 amino acids long. The germline V gene has CDR1 SQVTM and CDR2 ANQGSEA. CDR3 DNA: TGCAGCGTTGAAAGGACAGGGAGTCGTCATGGCTACACCTTC. Amino acid sequence: CSVERTGSRHGYTF.

At least ten counts were recorded for this clonotype. The CDR3 DNA follows: TGCGCCAGCCACGGGTCATCGGTTCGAAAGACCTATGGCTACACCTTC. Amino acids: CASHGSSVRKTYGYTF. The rearrangement joins TRBV5-1 to TRBJ1-2, with no clear D. CDR3 size: 16 residues. V lost 7 bases and J 4 bases, leaving 23 bases between the germline ends. The germline V gene has CDR1 SGHRS and CDR2 YFSETQ.

The table lists this clonotype with many counts. This chain uses TRBV29-1 with TRBJ1-2; D remains ambiguous. Germline assignment: CDR1 SQVTM and CDR2 ANQGSEA. The germline V and J ends were trimmed by 7 bases and 4 bases, with 19 bases remaining between them. The CDR3 is 14 residues long. The CDR3 loop is CSEDLSVVPYGYTF. CDR3 sequence (DNA): TGCAGCGAGGATTTGTCAGTTGTGCCCTATGGCTACACCTTC.

For this clonotype: This sequence may be a read error, since a much larger clone differs from it by one base. V usage is TRBV7-2 and J usage is TRBJ1-2; D call uncertain. Germline values: CDR1 SGHTA, CDR2 FQGNSA. The CDR3 is made up of 17 amino acids. V shed 5 bases and J shed 4 bases, with 23 bases lying between them. This chain's CDR3 is CASSISARGGKTYGYTF. CDR3 in DNA: TGTGCCAGCAGCATTTCGGCCAGAGGCGGAAAGACCTATGGCTACACCTTC.

This clonotype has a count of ten or more. The gene calls are TRBV3-1 and TRBJ2-2, with TRBD2 identical over 9 bases. Trimming cost V 3 bases and J 7 bases; bases outside gene matches: 12. The CDR3 runs to 17 residues. CDR1 LGHDT and CDR2 YNNKEL come from the germline V gene (reference sequence). CDR3 coding DNA: TGTGCCAGCAGCCAGGGACTAGCAAGGAGGTTGGGCGGGGAGCTGTTTTTT. As protein: CASSQGLARRLGGELFF.

This clonotype was seen a few times. V usage is TRBV6-5 and J usage is TRBJ2-4; 7 nucleotides match TRBD1. CDR3 length: 14 amino acids. Per germline, CDR1 MNHEY and CDR2 SVGAGI. The junction had 8 bases not matched to a gene; V was cut back by 9 bases and J by 3 bases. The CDR3 spells CARTWTGGKNIQYF. CDR3 nucleotide sequence: TGTGCCAGGACTTGGACAGGAGGCAAAAACATTCAGTACTTC.

At least ten counts were recorded for this clonotype. This chain joins TRBV19 and TRBJ2-7; perhaps TRBD1 as D (6 bases). The ends were cut back, 5 bases at V and 4 bases at J, with 12 bases in the middle. The CDR3 contains 13 residues. Germline-derived CDR1 and CDR2 are LNHDA and SQIVND (reference sequence). The CDR3 bases are TGTGCCAGTAGTTCGAGACAGGTTTACGAGCAGTACTTC. It yields the protein CASSSRQVYEQYF.

This clonotype occurred many times. The rearrangement joins TRBV11-3 to TRBJ2-3; D call uncertain. V lost 1 base to trimming and J lost 0 bases, with 11 bases between them. The germline gives CDR1 SGHNT, CDR2 YENEEA. The CDR3 loop spans 16 amino acids. The CDR3 sequence: CASSLGVGPSTDTQYF. The CDR3 coding sequence is TGTGCCAGCAGCTTAGGAGTTGGGCCGAGCACAGATACGCAGTATTTT.

At least ten counts were recorded for this clonotype. The rearrangement links TRBV18 to TRBJ1-2; tentative D call: TRBD1 (6 bases). Germline V gene data show CDR1 as KGHSH and CDR2 as LQKENI. The CDR3 has 16 amino acids. Trimming stripped 2 bases from V and 3 bases from J, with 16 bases between. CDR3 sequence reads: CASSPDDRPGYYGYTF. The CDR3 bases are TGTGCCAGCTCACCAGACGACAGGCCGGGTTACTATGGCTACACCTTC.

In this sample, this clonotype turned up many times. The chain joins TRBV12-5 to TRBJ1-5; D is possibly TRBD1 (5 bases). Trimming left V 10 bases short and J 7 bases short, with 26 bases between. Germline CDR1 is LGHNT and CDR2 is FRNRAP. The CDR3 consists of 16 residues. CDR3 DNA: TGTGCTATGGGGCTGGGAGGGCGTGATCGAGGGCAGCCCCAGCATTTT. This codes for CAMGLGGRDRGQPQHF.

This clonotype was recorded at least ten times. The gene calls are TRBV28 and TRBJ1-6; 7 bases line up with TRBD1. CDR1 MDHEN and CDR2 SYDVKM come from the germline V gene. The V gene end was trimmed by 10 bases and the J gene end by 5 bases; junction bases not matched to a gene: 8. This CDR3 is built from 14 residues. The CDR3 here is CATPGQRNNSPLHF. CDR3 DNA sequence: TGTGCCACCCCGGGACAGCGAAATAATTCACCCCTCCACTTT. Full variable domain (remainder filled in from reference TRBV28 and TRBJ1-6): DVKVTQSSRYLVKRTGEKVFLECVQDMDHENMFWYRQDPGLGLRLIYFSYDVKMKEKGDIPEGYSVSREKKERFSLILESASTNQTSMYLCATPGQRNNSPLHFGNGTRLTVT.

This clonotype occurred many times. The chain employs TRBV19 and TRBJ1-2; D perhaps matches TRBD1 (5 bases). Trimming pared 3 bases from V and 2 bases from J, leaving 7 bases between. This CDR3 region has 13 residues. The germline V gene has CDR1 LNHDA and CDR2 SQIVND (reference sequence). CDR3 bases: TGTGCCAGTAGTATCCAGGGAAACTATGGCTACACCTTC. It encodes CASSIQGNYGYTF. The full variable domain, with the rest looked up from reference TRBV19 and TRBJ1-2, is DGGITQSPKYLFRKEGQNVTLSCEQNLNHDAMYWYRQDPGQGLRLIYYSQIVNDFQKGDIAEGYSVSREKKESFPLTVTSAQKNPTAFYLCASSIQGNYGYTFGSGTRLTVV.

This clonotype occurred many times. V gene TRBV7-9 combines with J gene TRBJ1-4, with D perhaps TRBD1 (6 bases). Germline lookup yields CDR1 SEHNR and CDR2 FQNEAQ (reference sequence). The CDR3 runs 15 residues. V lost 0 bases to trimming and J lost 7 bases, with 12 bases between them. The DNA for the CDR3 is TGTGCCAGCAGCTTAGCAGGGGGTATTATTGAAAAACTGTTTTTT. This sequence encodes CASSLAGGIIEKLFF. Full variable domain (remainder filled in from reference TRBV7-9 and TRBJ1-4): DTGVSQNPRHKITKRGQNVTFRCDPISEHNRLYWYRQTLGQGPEFLTYFQNEAQLEKSRLLSDRFSAERPKGSFSTLEIQRTEQGDSAMYLCASSLAGGIIEKLFFGSGTQLSVL.

This clonotype came up many times. The chain links TRBV7-2 to TRBJ1-2; D is undetermined. The CDR3 is made up of 17 amino acids. CDR1 is SGHTA and CDR2 is FQGNSA in the germline V gene. The germline V and J ends were trimmed by 2 bases and 4 bases, with 20 bases remaining between them. In nucleotides, the CDR3 is TGTGCCAGCAGCTTACGAGGCAGAGACGGAAAGACCTATGGCTACACCTTC. Translation: CASSLRGRDGKTYGYTF.

This clonotype was recorded at least ten times. The rearrangement links TRBV12-5 to TRBJ1-2; D possibly corresponds to TRBD1 (5 bases). The CDR3 is 17 amino acids. V was trimmed by 5 bases and J by 4 bases, leaving 23 bases between them. Germline CDR1 LGHNT, CDR2 FRNRAP. CDR3 protein: CASGMICLQGKTYGYTF. The CDR3 DNA follows: TGTGCTAGTGGTATGATCTGTTTGCAGGGAAAGACCTATGGCTACACCTTC.

DNA of the CDR3: TGCAGTGCTCCATTACCGGGACGCACAGGCGATGGGCAGTTCTTC. Amino acids: CSAPLPGRTGDGQFF. The chain is built from TRBV20-1 and TRBJ2-1, with D perhaps matching TRBD1 or TRBD2 (5 bases each). The CDR3 length is 15 residues. Between the trimmed V and J ends, which lost 5 bases and 12 bases, there was a span of 26 bases. From germline, CDR1 is DFQATT and CDR2 SNEGSKA (reference sequence).

This clonotype was found many times. The chain uses TRBV4-2 and TRBJ1-1; D may be TRBD1 (5 bases). Trimming shortened V by 0 bases and J by 5 bases, and 16 bases separated the two germline ends. Per the germline V gene, CDR1 is LGHNA and CDR2 is YNFKEQ. The CDR3 is made up of 16 amino acids. The CDR3 DNA follows: TGTGCCAGCAGCCAAGATGGTCAGGGACTCCGGACTGAAGCTTTCTTT. This sequence encodes CASSQDGQGLRTEAFF.

Concerning this clonotype itself: A clone one base away is much larger, so this may be a read error. The chain employs TRBV20-1 and TRBJ1-5; 11 nucleotides align to TRBD1. The germline gives CDR1 DFQATT, CDR2 SNEGSKA (reference sequence). Trimming took 3 bases from V and 4 from J; bases not matched to a gene: 11. This CDR3 is built from 17 residues. CDR3 residues: CSASGQGATTFNQPQHF. As DNA, the CDR3 is TGCAGTGCTAGCGGACAGGGGGCGACCACTTTTAATCAGCCCCAGCATTTT.

To note about this clonotype: A read error may be the cause here, since a much bigger clone is one base away. The J gene is TRBJ2-4, the V gene TRBV2; no firm D call. The V and J ends lost 7 bases and 0 bases respectively, with 10 bases between them. The CDR3 has 14 residues. Germline assignment: CDR1 SNHLY and CDR2 FYNNEI. The chain's CDR3 is CASKGPLAKNIQYF. DNA for the CDR3: TGTGCCAGCAAAGGCCCTCTAGCCAAAAACATTCAGTACTTC.

In its sample, this clonotype was seen many times. The chain combines TRBV5-5 with TRBJ2-1, with TRBD2 as a possible D gene (6 bases). The germline V and J ends were trimmed by 1 base and 2 bases, with 7 bases remaining between them. Germline V gives CDR1 SGHKS, CDR2 YYEKEE (reference sequence). The CDR3 is 14 residues long. CDR3 protein: CASSLRLAYNEQFF. In nucleotides, the CDR3 is TGTGCCAGCAGCTTGCGACTAGCCTACAATGAGCAGTTCTTC.